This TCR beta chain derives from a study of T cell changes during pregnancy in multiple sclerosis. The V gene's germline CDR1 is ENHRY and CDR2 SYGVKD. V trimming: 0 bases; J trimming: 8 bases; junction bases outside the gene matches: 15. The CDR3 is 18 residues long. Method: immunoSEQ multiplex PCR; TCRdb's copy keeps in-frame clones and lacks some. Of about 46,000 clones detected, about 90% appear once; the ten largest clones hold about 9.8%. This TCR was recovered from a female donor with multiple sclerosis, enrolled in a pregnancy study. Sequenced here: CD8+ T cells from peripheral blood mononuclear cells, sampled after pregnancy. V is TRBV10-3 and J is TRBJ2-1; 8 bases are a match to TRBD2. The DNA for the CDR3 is TGTGCCATCAGTGAGTCGACTGCGGTGGCGGGGGGAGTAGATGAGCAGTTCTTC. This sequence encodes CAISESTAVAGGVDEQFF.